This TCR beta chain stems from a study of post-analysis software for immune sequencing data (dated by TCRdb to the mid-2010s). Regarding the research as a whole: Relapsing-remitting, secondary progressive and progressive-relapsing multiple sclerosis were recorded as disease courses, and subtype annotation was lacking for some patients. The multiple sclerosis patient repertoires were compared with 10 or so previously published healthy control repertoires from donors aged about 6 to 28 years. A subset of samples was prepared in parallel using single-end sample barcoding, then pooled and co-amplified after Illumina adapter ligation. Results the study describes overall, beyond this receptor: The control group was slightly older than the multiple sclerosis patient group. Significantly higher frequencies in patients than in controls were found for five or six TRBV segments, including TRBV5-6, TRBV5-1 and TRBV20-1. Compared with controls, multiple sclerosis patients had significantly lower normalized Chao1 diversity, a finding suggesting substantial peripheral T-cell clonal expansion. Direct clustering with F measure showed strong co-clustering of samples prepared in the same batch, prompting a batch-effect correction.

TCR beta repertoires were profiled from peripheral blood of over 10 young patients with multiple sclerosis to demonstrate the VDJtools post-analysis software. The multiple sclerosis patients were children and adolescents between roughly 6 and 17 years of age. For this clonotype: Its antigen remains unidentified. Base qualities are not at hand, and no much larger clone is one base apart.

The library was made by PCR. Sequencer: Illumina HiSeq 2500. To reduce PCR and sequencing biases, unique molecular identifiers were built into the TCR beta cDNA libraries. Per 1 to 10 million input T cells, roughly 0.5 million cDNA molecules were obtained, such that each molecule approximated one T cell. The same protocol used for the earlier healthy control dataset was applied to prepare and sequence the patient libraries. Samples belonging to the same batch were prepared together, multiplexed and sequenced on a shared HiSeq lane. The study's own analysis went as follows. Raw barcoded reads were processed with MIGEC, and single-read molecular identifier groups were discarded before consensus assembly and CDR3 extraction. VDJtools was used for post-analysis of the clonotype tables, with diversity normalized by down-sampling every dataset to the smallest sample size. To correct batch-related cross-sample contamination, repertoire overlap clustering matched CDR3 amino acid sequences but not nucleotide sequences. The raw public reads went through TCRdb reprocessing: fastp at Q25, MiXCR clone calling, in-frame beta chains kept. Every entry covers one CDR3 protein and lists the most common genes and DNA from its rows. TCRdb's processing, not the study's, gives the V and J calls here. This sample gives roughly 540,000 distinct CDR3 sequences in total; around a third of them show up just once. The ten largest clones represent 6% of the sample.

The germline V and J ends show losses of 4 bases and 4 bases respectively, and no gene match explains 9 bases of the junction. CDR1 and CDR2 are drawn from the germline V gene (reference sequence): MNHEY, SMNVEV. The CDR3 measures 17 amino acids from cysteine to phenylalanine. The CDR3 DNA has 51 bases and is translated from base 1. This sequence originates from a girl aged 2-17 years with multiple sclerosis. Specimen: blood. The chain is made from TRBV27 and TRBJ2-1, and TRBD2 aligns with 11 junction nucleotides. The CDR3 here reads CASSSITSGGPYNEQFF. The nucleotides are TGTGCCAGCAGTTCAATAACTAGCGGGGGACCATACAATGAGCAGTTCTTC.